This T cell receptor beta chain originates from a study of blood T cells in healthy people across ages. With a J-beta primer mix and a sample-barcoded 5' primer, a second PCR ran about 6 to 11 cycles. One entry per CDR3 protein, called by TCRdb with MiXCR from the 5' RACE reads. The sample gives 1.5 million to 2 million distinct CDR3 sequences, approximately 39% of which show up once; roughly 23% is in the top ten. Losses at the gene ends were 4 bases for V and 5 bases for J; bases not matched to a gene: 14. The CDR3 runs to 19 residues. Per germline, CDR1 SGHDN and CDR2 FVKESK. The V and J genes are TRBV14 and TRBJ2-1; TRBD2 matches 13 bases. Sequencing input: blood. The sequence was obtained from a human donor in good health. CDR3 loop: CASSPSGLAGDPYNNEQFF. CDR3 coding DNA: TGTGCCAGCAGCCCCTCCGGACTAGCGGGGGACCCATATAACAATGAGCAGTTCTTC. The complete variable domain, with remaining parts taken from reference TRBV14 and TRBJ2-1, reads EAGVTQFPSHSVIEKGQTVTLRCDPISGHDNLYWYRRVMGKEIKFLLHFVKESKQDESGMPNNRFLAERTGGTYSTLKVQPAELEDSGVYFCASSPSGLAGDPYNNEQFFGPGTRLTVL.